This T cell receptor (beta chain) emerged from a study of shared clonotypes between healthy human individuals. Notes on the study in general: Collection of samples was limited to blood; tissue repertoires likely differ.

Clones were read by immunoSEQ multiplex PCR, and TCRdb kept only the in-frame ones, dropping some. The sample includes about 2,200,000 clones, about 92% seen only once; the top ten take 1.7%. V lost 0 bases to trimming and J lost 4 bases, with 12 bases between them. CDR1 and CDR2 from the germline V gene are MNHEY and SVGAGI. This CDR3 has 16 amino acids. Remarks on this clone: Its antigen is currently unknown.

Positive CCR7 selection of CD45RO-negative cells yielded the naive CD8 cells, and terminally differentiated effector memory CD45RA+ cells were excluded. The chain is built from TRBV6-5 and TRBJ2-2; no clear D gene. The sequence derives from a man aged 18-30 years in good health. Some clones in this sample may be carry-over from other donors' samples. The sample consisted of naive CD8+ T cells from PBMCs. DNA for the CDR3: TGTGCCAGCAGTTACTCAACGGACGGGCCCACCGGGGAGCTGTTTTTT. Its translation: CASSYSTDGPTGELFF.